The T cell receptor beta chain described here comes from a study of cytomegalovirus exposure and HLA in healthy donors. Study at large: In an early release, HLA-typed donors contributed some 88 million unique TCR sequences.

This PCR relied on a set of 60 Vbeta primers and 13 Jbeta primers. Under the authors' procedure: Counted up in a later analysis, unique TCR beta chains came to about 83 million, with roughly 11 million shared. Here immunoSEQ multiplex PCR was the method, and the copy in TCRdb shows in-frame clones only, minus some. V and J calls and clone size are those listed in that table; D and trimming were worked out from the DNA. The sample shows about 200,000 clones, and 6.5% sits with its ten largest clones. Remarks on this clone: The antigen is undetermined.

J gave up 7 bases and V 6 bases, and 14 bases lay outside the gene matches. Germline-derived CDR1 and CDR2 are SGHDT and YYEEEE. This CDR3 spans 18 amino acids. Study-level results: Most TCR sequences were seen very rarely across donors, but some public TCRs occurred in many.

The rearrangement uses TRBV5-6 and TRBJ2-1; the match to TRBD2 covers 15 bases. Sequenced material: PBMCs. This sequence originates from a man younger than 45 in good health and CMV-seronegative. CDR3 coding DNA: TGTGCCAGCACCAGGACTAGCGGGGGGGCCCGCCCCTGGAATGAGCAGTTCTTC. It specifies CASTRTSGGARPWNEQFF.